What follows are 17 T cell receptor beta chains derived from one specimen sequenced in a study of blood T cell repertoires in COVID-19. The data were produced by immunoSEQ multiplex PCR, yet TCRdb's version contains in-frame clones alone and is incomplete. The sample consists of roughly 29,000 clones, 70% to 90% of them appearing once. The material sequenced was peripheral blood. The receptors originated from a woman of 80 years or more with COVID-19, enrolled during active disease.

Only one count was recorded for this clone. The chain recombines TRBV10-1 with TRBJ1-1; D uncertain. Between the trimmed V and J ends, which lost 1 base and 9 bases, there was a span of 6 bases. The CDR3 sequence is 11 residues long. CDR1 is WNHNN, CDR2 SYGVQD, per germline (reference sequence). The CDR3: CASSEFPKAFF. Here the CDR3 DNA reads TGCGCCAGCAGTGAGTTTCCTAAAGCTTTCTTT.

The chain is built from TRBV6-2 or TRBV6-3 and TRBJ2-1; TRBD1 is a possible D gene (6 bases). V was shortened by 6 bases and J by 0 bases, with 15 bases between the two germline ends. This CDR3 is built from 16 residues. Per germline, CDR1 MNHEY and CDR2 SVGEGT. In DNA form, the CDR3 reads TGTGCCAGCAGCCCCCTGGAAGGGGGCTCCTACAATGAGCAGTTCTTC. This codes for CASSPLEGGSYNEQFF.

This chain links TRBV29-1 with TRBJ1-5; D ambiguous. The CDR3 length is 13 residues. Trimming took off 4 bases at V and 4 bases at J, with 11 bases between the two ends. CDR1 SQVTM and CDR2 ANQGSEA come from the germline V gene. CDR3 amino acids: CSVAEGPNQPQHF. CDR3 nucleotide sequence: TGCAGCGTTGCGGAGGGCCCTAATCAGCCCCAGCATTTT.

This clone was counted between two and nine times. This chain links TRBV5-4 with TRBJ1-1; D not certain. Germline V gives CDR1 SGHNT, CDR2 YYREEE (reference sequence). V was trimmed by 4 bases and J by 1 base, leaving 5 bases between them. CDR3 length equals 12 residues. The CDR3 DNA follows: TGTGCCAGCAGCCGACAGAACACTGAAGCTTTCTTT. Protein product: CASSRQNTEAFF.

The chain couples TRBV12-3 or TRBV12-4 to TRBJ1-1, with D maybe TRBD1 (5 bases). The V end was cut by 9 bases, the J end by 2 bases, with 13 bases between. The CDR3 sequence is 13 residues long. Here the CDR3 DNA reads TGTGCCAGTCAAAGACAGTTTAACACTGAAGCTTTCTTT. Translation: CASQRQFNTEAFF.

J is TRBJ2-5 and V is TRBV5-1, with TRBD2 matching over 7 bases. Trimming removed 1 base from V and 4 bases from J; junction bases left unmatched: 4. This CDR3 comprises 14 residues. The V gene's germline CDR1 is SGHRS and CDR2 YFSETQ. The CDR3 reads CASSLFREGETQYF. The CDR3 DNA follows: TGCGCCAGCAGCTTGTTCAGGGAGGGAGAGACCCAGTACTTC.

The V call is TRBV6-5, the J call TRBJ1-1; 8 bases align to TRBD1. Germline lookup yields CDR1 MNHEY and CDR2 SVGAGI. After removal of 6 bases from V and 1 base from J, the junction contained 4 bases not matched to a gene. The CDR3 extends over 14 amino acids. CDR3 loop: CASRAGQANTEAFF. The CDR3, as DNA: TGTGCCAGCAGAGCGGGACAGGCGAACACTGAAGCTTTCTTT.

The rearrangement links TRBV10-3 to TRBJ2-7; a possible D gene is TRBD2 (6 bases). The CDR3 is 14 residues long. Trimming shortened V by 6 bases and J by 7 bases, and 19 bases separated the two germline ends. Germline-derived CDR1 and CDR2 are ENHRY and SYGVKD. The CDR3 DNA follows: TGTGCCATCAGGGGCAGATTCCCTGGGGGGGAGCAGTACTTC. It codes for CAIRGRFPGGEQYF.

The CDR3 spells CASSPGQGGRGYTF. DNA of the CDR3: TGTGCCAGCAGCCCTGGACAGGGAGGCCGTGGCTACACCTTC. The chain is built from TRBV7-2 and TRBJ1-2; the match to TRBD1 covers 8 bases. This CDR3 region has 14 residues. CDR1 is SGHTA and CDR2 is FQGNSA in the germline V gene. Trimming at V came to 5 bases and at J to 7 bases, leaving 9 bases not matched to a gene.

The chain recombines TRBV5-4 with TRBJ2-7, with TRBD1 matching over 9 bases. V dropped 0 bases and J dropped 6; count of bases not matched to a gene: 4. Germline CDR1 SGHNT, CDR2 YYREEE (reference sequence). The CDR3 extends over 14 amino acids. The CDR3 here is CASSLEDRGGEQYF. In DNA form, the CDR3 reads TGTGCCAGCAGCTTGGAGGACAGGGGCGGCGAGCAGTACTTC.

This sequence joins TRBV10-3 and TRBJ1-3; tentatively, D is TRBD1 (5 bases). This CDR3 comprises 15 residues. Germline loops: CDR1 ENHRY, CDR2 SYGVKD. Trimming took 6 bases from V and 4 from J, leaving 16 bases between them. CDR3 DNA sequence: TGTGCCATCAGAGAAGACAGTCAGGCGGGAAACACCATATATTTT. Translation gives CAIREDSQAGNTIYF.

Here the CDR3 reads CSVEGAQNQPQHF. For the CDR3, the DNA is TGCAGCGTGGAGGGGGCCCAGAATCAGCCCCAGCATTTT. This chain links TRBV29-1 with TRBJ1-5; 7 nucleotides match TRBD1. The CDR3 loop spans 13 amino acids. CDR1 SQVTM and CDR2 ANQGSEA come from the germline V gene. Trimming at V came to 6 bases and at J to 4 bases, leaving 6 bases not matched to a gene.

Here the CDR3 DNA reads TGCGCCAGCAGCGCACTTGATACGCAGTATTTT. It translates to CASSALDTQYF. The V call is TRBV5-1, the J call TRBJ2-3; D remains ambiguous. CDR3 length equals 11 residues. V lost 4 bases, J lost 6 bases, and 6 bases lay in between. Germline assignment: CDR1 SGHRS and CDR2 YFSETQ.

The CDR3 reads CASSLSGQNQPQHF. Written as DNA, the CDR3 is TGTGCCAGCAGCTTGTCAGGACAAAATCAGCCCCAGCATTTT. The V call is TRBV5-5, the J call TRBJ1-5; D may be TRBD1 (5 bases). V lost 1 base and J lost 4, with 9 bases in between. The CDR3 consists of 14 residues. Germline V gene lookup returns CDR1 SGHKS and CDR2 YYEKEE (reference sequence).

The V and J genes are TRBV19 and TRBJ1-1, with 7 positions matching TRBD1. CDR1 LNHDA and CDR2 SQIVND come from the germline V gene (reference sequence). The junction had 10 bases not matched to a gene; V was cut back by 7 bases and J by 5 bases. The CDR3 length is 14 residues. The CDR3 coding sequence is TGTGCCAGTACCTACAGGGGTAGTAATACTGAAGCTTTCTTT. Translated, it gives CASTYRGSNTEAFF. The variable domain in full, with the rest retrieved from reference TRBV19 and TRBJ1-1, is DGGITQSPKYLFRKEGQNVTLSCEQNLNHDAMYWYRQDPGQGLRLIYYSQIVNDFQKGDIAEGYSVSREKKESFPLTVTSAQKNPTAFYLCASTYRGSNTEAFFGQGTRLTVV.

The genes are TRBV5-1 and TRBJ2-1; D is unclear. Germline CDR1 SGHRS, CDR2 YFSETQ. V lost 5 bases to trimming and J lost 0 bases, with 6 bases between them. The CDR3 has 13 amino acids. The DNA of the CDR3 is TGCGCCAGCAGGACTGGCTCCTACAATGAGCAGTTCTTC. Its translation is CASRTGSYNEQFF. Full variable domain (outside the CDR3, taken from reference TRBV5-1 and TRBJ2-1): KAGVTQTPRYLIKTRGQQVTLSCSPISGHRSVSWYQQTPGQGLQFLFEYFSETQRNKGNFPGRFSGRQFSNSRSEMNVSTLELGDSALYLCASRTGSYNEQFFGPGTRLTVL.

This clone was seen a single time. In DNA form, the CDR3 reads TGTGCCAGCAGCGTTACAGGGGTAAAGGAAAAACTGTTTTTT. Protein sequence: CASSVTGVKEKLFF. The chain recombines TRBV7-9 with TRBJ1-4; 7 bases agree with TRBD1. V dropped 5 bases and J dropped 8; count of bases not matched to a gene: 8. This CDR3 region has 14 residues. CDR1 and CDR2 from the germline V gene are SEHNR and FQNEAQ (reference sequence). Variable domain in full (rest from reference TRBV7-9 and TRBJ1-4): DTGVSQNPRHKITKRGQNVTFRCDPISEHNRLYWYRQTLGQGPEFLTYFQNEAQLEKSRLLSDRFSAERPKGSFSTLEIQRTEQGDSAMYLCASSVTGVKEKLFFGSGTQLSVL.